This note documents a single T cell receptor beta chain sequence. Its specific antigen is unknown. No qualities accompany the bases; no much larger clone lies one base away. From a lookup of the germline V gene (reference sequence), CDR1 and CDR2 are DFQATT and SNEGSKA. Cut back by 3 bases and 2 bases, the V and J ends lie 3 bases apart. The CDR3 contains 11 residues, cysteine and phenylalanine counted. Only the CDR3 DNA is retained, 33 bases long and in frame from the first base. Ophthalmopathy patients had moderately to severely active disease, with a Clinical Activity Score of 3 or more, a NOSPECS grade of 4 or more, and a disease duration of less than 3 months. Patients with uncontrolled infections, other autoimmune diseases, pregnancy or lactation were excluded. Diagnoses were established on the basis of clinical symptoms, serum thyroxine and TRAb, thyroid ultrasound, and orbital computed tomography. PBMCs were isolated from 8 to 10 ml of fresh peripheral blood by Ficoll-Paque density gradient centrifugation. Trizol reagent was used to extract total RNA, and RNA quality was then checked on an Agilent 2100 Bioanalyzer.

This sample was taken from a study of T cells in Graves' hyperthyroidism and ophthalmopathy (dated by TCRdb to about 2019). Notes on the research overall: Peripheral blood was sampled at the time of initial diagnosis, prior to any treatment. To identify TCR V-J signatures that set the groups apart, the researchers used a discovery cohort of 100 patients, made up of 40 to 45 with Graves' ophthalmopathy and around 58 with stable Graves' hyperthyroidism. An independent validation cohort of around 19 hyperthyroidism patients and about 15 patients who later progressed to ophthalmopathy tested prospective prediction of ophthalmopathy. The 80 to 100 discovery patients were randomly divided into training and test sets at a 7:3 ratio. Thyroid tissue and blood T-cell repertoires from six Graves' hyperthyroidism patients were also compared in the study. Once sampling was done, hyperthyroidism patients were given methimazole at a starting dose of 30 mg daily, whereas ophthalmopathy patients were given high-dose intravenous methylprednisolone. TCR Vbeta CDR3 sequencing of some 140 peripheral blood samples (over 40 ophthalmopathy, 75 to 80 hyperthyroidism and approximately 17 progressor patients) is reported in the paper.

The TCR beta CDR3 regions were amplified from RNA transcripts. The TCR CDR3 was subjected to a first round of RT-PCR using the HTBI primer set and the Qiagen OneStep RT-PCR kit. The libraries were constructed in a second round of multiplex PCR and then size-selected and purified. The libraries were sequenced on an Illumina HiSeq2000 using paired-end 100 bp reads. The paper's processing steps were these. Raw data were processed with SOAPnuke, discarding reads with adapters, uncalled bases, mean Phred below 15, or no exact constant-primer or identifier match. High-quality paired reads were merged using COPE v1.2.5, and each unique nucleotide sequence was defined as a clonotype. Clonotypes were aligned to IMGT TRBV, TRBD and TRBJ reference segments using MiTCR v1.1. Only V-J combinations with frequency above 0.0001, covering roughly 99% of repertoires, were analysed. A TCS score was defined as the ratio between F50 (clonal expansion) and ExV (chaos), using BLOSUM62-based TCRdist between CDR3 peptides within each V-J. Welch's t-statistics and random forest reduced 500 to 650 V-J features to roughly 13, which were used in a naive Bayes classifier (R e1071). TCRdb reworked the public reads: Q25 trimming with fastp, MiXCR clone assembly, productive beta chains retained. Each CDR3 protein gets just one entry, which takes the most common genes and DNA from the rows behind it. These V and J calls originate from TCRdb's pipeline instead of the authors' own analysis. For this sample there are roughly 500,000 distinct CDR3 sequences; roughly 22% appear just once. Under 55% of the sample is held by the ten biggest clonotypes.

Beyond this particular receptor, the publication reports: During validation, the model predicted progression to ophthalmopathy a median of approximately six months ahead of onset, with more than 55% sensitivity and 72.22% specificity. In cross-validation, a model built on a 13 V-J signature told ophthalmopathy apart from stable hyperthyroidism with less than 90% sensitivity and approximately 81% specificity, and in testing the same model reached 80%/75%. Most expanded thyroid clonotypes (frequency above 0.001) were also found in blood, which suggests that blood repertoires may mirror thyroid immune responses. Sample size was not statistically predetermined, and blinding of investigators to group allocation was not performed.

The rearrangement joined TRBV20-1 to TRBJ2-3; the D segment cannot be called with confidence. The sequenced sample consisted of blood. This TCR was recovered from a woman aged 70-85 years with Graves' ophthalmopathy. The DNA reads as follows: TGCAGTGCTAGTCCCACAGATACGCAGTATTTT. Its translation is CSASPTDTQYF.